This T cell receptor beta chain was documented in a study of T cell repertoires in aging, cancer and after chemotherapy. Turning to the study itself: Six age groups, ranging from 30 or younger to 70 or older, included the donors. General observations from the study: Age-matched healthy donors had significantly more diverse, less clonal blood TCR repertoires than untreated cancer patients.

This clonotype qualifies as medium-sized. Its antigen is currently unknown. Rearranged V-D-J TRB sequences were amplified with a mixed TRB-A/B primer pool. TCRdb reanalysed the multiplex PCR reads using MiXCR and keeps one entry per CDR3 protein. Here the sample spans about 4,000 distinct CDR3 sequences, roughly 25% being singletons. Looked up from germline, CDR1 is MNHEY and CDR2 is SVGAGI. The CDR3 runs to 13 residues. V gave up 0 bases and J gave up 2 bases, with 5 bases separating them. Amplification of TCR beta used genomic DNA extracted from peripheral blood. The TCR originated in a human donor with a solid tumor. Sequences were obtained from blood. The chain couples TRBV6-5 to TRBJ2-7; D unresolved. CDR3 sequence: CASSYSGTYEQYF. CDR3 bases: TGTGCCAGCAGTTACTCAGGTACCTACGAGCAGTACTTC.